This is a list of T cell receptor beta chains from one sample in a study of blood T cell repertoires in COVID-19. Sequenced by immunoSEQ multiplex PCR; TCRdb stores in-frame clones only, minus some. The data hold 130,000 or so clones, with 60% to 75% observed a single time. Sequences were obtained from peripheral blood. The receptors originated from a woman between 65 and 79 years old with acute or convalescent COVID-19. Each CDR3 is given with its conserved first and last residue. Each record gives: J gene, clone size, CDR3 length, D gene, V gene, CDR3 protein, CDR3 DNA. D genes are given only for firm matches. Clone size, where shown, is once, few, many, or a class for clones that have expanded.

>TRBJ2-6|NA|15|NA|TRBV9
CASSVDSSGANVLTF
TGTGCCAGCAGCGTAGATAGCTCTGGGGCCAACGTCCTGACTTTC
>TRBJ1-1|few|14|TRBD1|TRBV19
CASSISTGWSEAFF
TGTGCCAGTAGTATCTCGACAGGGTGGTCTGAAGCTTTCTTT
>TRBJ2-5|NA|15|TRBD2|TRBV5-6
CASSLNGLAGETQYF
TGTGCCAGCAGCTTAAATGGACTAGCCGGAGAGACCCAGTACTTC
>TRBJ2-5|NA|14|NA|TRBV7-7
CASSLGNSQETQYF
TGTGCCAGCAGCTTAGGGAACAGCCAAGAGACCCAGTACTTC
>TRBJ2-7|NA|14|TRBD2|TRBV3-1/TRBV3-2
CASSPSGGDYEQYF
TGTGCCAGCAGCCCCAGCGGGGGGGATTACGAGCAGTACTTC
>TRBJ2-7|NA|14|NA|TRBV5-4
CASSLRSSLGEQYF
TGTGCCAGCAGCTTGCGGTCTAGTTTAGGCGAGCAGTACTTC
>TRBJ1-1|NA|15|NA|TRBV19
CASSIGAGIDTEAFF
TGTGCCAGTAGTATAGGTGCGGGGATAGATACTGAAGCTTTCTTT
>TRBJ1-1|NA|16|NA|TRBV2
CASSETPRRGGTEAFF
TGTGCCAGCAGTGAAACGCCCCGGAGGGGAGGAACTGAAGCTTTCTTT
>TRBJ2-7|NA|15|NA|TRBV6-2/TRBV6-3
CASSYRGIYVHEQYF
TGTGCCAGCAGTTACAGGGGGATATACGTCCACGAGCAGTACTTC
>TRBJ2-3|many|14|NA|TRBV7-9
CASSLGGGPDTQYF
TGTGCCAGCAGCTTAGGAGGGGGTCCAGATACGCAGTATTTT
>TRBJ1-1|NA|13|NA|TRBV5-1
CASKIGQGTEAFF
TGCGCCAGCAAAATCGGCCAGGGGACTGAAGCTTTCTTT
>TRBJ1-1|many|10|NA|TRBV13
CASARSEAFF
TGTGCCAGCGCTAGGAGCGAAGCTTTCTTT
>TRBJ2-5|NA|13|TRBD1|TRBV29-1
CSVWTGWEETQYF
TGCAGCGTTTGGACAGGGTGGGAAGAGACCCAGTACTTC
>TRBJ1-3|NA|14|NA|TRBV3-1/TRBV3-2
CASSHSGSGNTIYF
TGTGCCAGCAGCCATTCGGGTTCTGGAAACACCATATATTTT
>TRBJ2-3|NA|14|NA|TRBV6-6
CAGRRGSATDTQYF
TGTGCCGGGAGGAGGGGCTCCGCCACAGATACGCAGTATTTT
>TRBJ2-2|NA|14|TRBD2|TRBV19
CAIRSGLNTGELFF
TGTGCCATCCGTAGCGGGCTGAACACCGGGGAGCTGTTTTTT
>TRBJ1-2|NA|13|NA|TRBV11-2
CASSPRQIYGYTF
TGTGCCAGCAGCCCACGACAGATCTATGGCTACACCTTC
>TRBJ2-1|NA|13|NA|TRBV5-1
CASSPRTYNEQFF
TGCGCCAGCAGCCCTCGGACTTACAATGAGCAGTTCTTC
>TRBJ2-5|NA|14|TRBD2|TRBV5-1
CASSLNGGGETQYF
TGCGCCAGCAGCTTGAACGGGGGAGGGGAGACCCAGTACTTC
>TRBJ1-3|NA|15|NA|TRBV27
CASSLSPGSGNTIYF
TGTGCCAGCAGTTTATCGCCGGGCTCTGGAAACACCATATATTTT
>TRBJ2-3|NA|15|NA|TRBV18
CASSPTTGGPDTQYF
TGTGCCAGCTCACCAACCACAGGTGGTCCGGATACGCAGTATTTT
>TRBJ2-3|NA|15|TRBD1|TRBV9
CASSVGTGRTDTQYF
TGTGCCAGCAGCGTCGGGACAGGGAGGACAGATACGCAGTATTTT
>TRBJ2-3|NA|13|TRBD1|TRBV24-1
CATKTGAVDTQYF
TGTGCCACAAAAACAGGGGCGGTGGATACGCAGTATTTT
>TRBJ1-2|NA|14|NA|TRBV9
CASSRQDGGNGYTF
TGTGCCAGCAGCAGACAGGATGGAGGAAATGGCTACACCTTC
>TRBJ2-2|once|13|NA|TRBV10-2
CASSDGGYGELFF
TGCGCCAGCAGTGATGGGGGGTACGGGGAGCTGTTTTTT
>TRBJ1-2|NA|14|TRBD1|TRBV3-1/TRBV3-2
CASSQLDRAYGYTF
TGTGCCAGCAGCCAGCTAGACAGGGCCTATGGCTACACCTTC
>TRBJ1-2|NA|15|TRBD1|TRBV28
CASSSGQGPNYGYTF
TGTGCCAGCAGTTCGGGACAGGGGCCTAACTATGGCTACACCTTC
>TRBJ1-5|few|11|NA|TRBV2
CASSVDQPQHF
TGTGCCAGCAGCGTCGATCAGCCCCAGCATTTT
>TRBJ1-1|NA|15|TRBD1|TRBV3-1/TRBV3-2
CASSQGTGGITEAFF
TGTGCCAGCAGCCAAGGCACAGGGGGCATTACTGAAGCTTTCTTT
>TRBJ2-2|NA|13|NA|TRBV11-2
CASSLGQTRELFF
TGTGCCAGCAGCTTAGGACAAACCAGGGAATTGTTTTTT
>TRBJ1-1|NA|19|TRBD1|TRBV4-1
CASSRGPGTGRFLNTEAFF
TGCGCCAGCAGCCGGGGACCCGGGACAGGGAGGTTCTTGAACACTGAAGCTTTCTTT
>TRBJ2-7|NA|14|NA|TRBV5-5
CASSPRDTLLEQYF
TGTGCCAGCAGCCCCCGGGACACGCTCCTCGAGCAGTACTTC
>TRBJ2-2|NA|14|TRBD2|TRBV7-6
CASSLRGGTGELFF
TGTGCCAGCAGCCTACGGGGGGGCACCGGGGAGCTGTTTTTT
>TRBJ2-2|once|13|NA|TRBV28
CASARGYAGELFF
TGTGCCAGTGCTCGGGGGTATGCCGGGGAGCTGTTTTTT
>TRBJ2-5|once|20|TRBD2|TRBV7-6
CASSLEGVGGGLAFQETQYF
TGTGCCAGCAGCTTAGAGGGCGTGGGGGGGGGACTAGCCTTCCAAGAGACCCAGTACTTC
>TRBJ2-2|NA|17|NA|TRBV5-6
CASSLSVATGFTGELFF
TGTGCCAGCAGCTTGTCTGTCGCAACGGGTTTCACCGGGGAGCTGTTTTTT
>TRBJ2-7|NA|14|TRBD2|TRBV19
CASSMTGRASEQYF
TGTGCCAGTAGTATGACCGGGAGGGCCAGCGAGCAGTACTTC
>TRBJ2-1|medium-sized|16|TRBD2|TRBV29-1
CSVETGLAGGYGEQFF
TGCAGCGTTGAGACTGGGCTAGCGGGAGGATACGGTGAGCAGTTCTTC
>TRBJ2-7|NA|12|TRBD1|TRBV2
CASSRGTAEQYF
TGTGCCAGCAGCCGAGGGACAGCCGAGCAGTACTTC
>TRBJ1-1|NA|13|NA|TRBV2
CASSEGVNTEAFF
TGTGCCAGCAGTGAAGGCGTAAACACTGAAGCTTTCTTT
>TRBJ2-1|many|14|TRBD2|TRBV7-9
CASSSEAGGDEQFF
TGTGCCAGCAGCTCCGAAGCGGGGGGGGATGAGCAGTTCTTC
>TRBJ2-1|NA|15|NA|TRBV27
CASKPGGVNYNEQFF
TGTGCCAGCAAACCCGGCGGGGTCAACTACAATGAGCAGTTCTTC
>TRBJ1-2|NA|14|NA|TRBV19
CASRWGGPNYGYTF
TGTGCCAGTAGGTGGGGGGGCCCCAACTATGGCTACACCTTC
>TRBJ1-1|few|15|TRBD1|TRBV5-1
CASSLAAGGSTEAFF
TGCGCCAGCAGCTTGGCCGCAGGGGGCTCCACTGAAGCTTTCTTT
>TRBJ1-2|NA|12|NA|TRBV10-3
CAISDQNYGYTF
TGTGCCATCAGTGATCAGAACTATGGCTACACCTTC
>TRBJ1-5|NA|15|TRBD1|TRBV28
CASSPARGLGQPQHF
TGTGCCAGCAGTCCGGCCAGGGGGCTGGGTCAGCCCCAGCATTTT
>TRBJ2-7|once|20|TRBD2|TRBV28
CASSLFIPGTSGSTPYEQYF
TGTGCCAGCAGTTTATTCATACCCGGGACTAGCGGGAGTACTCCCTACGAGCAGTACTTC
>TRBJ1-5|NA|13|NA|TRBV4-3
CASSQDPYQPQHF
TGCGCCAGCAGCCAAGATCCCTATCAGCCCCAGCATTTT